What follows are 13 T cell receptor beta chains derived from one specimen sequenced in a study of CD4+ T cells in melanoma. Generated by immunoSEQ multiplex PCR, the TCRdb table keeps only in-frame clones and is missing some. Here the sample spans about 140,000 clones, around 90% being singletons. These TCRs come from a human donor with melanoma.

The gene calls are TRBV2 and TRBJ1-1; tentatively, D is TRBD1 (5 bases). This CDR3 has 13 residues. Trimming took 5 bases from V and 7 from J, leaving 14 bases between them. Germline CDR1 is SNHLY and CDR2 is FYNNEI. The CDR3 protein is CASSRDGALEAFF. Here the CDR3 DNA reads TGTGCCAGCAGTCGGGACGGAGCTCTTGAAGCTTTCTTT.

This chain links TRBV30 with TRBJ1-1, with D unclear. This CDR3 spans 13 amino acids. Trimming cost V 2 bases and J 0 bases, with 7 bases left between them. CDR1 and CDR2 (germline): GTSNPN, SVGIG (reference sequence). The chain's CDR3 is CAWSIRMNTEAFF. The CDR3 nucleotides are TGTGCCTGGAGTATTCGGATGAACACTGAAGCTTTCTTT.

The chain is built from TRBV7-9 and TRBJ2-3, with TRBD1 identical over 8 bases. The CDR3 spans 14 residues. The J segment lost 1 base and the V segment lost 6 bases, leaving 3 bases of the junction unmatched. Germline V CDR1 and CDR2: SEHNR, FQNEAQ (reference sequence). The CDR3 is CASRGTGRTDTQYF. DNA for the CDR3: TGTGCCAGCAGGGGGACAGGCCGCACAGATACGCAGTATTTT.

This rearrangement joins TRBV5-1 to TRBJ1-3, with 7 bases lining up with TRBD1. Germline V gives CDR1 SGHRS, CDR2 YFSETQ. The CDR3 totals 15 residues. The J segment lost 4 bases and the V segment lost 4 bases, leaving 8 bases of the junction unmatched. The CDR3 DNA is TGCGCCAGCAGCCGACAGGGTGAATCAGGAAACACCATATATTTT. Protein: CASSRQGESGNTIYF.

V gene TRBV6-1 combines with J gene TRBJ1-5; D unresolved. Trimming cost V 2 bases and J 5 bases, with 16 bases left between them. The CDR3 totals 16 residues. CDR1 MNHNS and CDR2 SASEGT come from the germline V gene. This CDR3 reads CASSESRTGPDQPQHF. CDR3 DNA sequence: TGTGCCAGCAGTGAATCCCGGACCGGACCCGATCAGCCCCAGCATTTT.

The chain recombines TRBV5-5 with TRBJ2-1, with a weak D call TRBD2 (6 bases). The germline gives CDR1 SGHKS, CDR2 YYEKEE (reference sequence). The germline V and J ends were trimmed by 6 bases and 2 bases, with 21 bases remaining between them. This CDR3 is 17 amino acids long. The CDR3 reads CASIPRVWDFTYNEQFF. The CDR3, as DNA: TGTGCCAGCATCCCGCGTGTATGGGACTTCACCTACAATGAGCAGTTCTTC.

There are a few counts of this clone. V usage is TRBV2 and J usage is TRBJ1-2; TRBD1 aligns across 7 bases. Per germline, CDR1 SNHLY and CDR2 FYNNEI. The CDR3 has 16 residues. Unmatched junction bases numbered 19, after V lost 11 bases and J lost 4 bases. The DNA for the CDR3 is TGTGCCGAATCCGGGACAGACGCGGGGTCCGTCTATGGCTACACCTTC. Residues: CAESGTDAGSVYGYTF.

The V and J genes are TRBV6-5 and TRBJ2-7; tentatively, D is TRBD2 (6 bases). Germline CDR1 reads MNHEY; CDR2 reads SVGAGI. With 5 bases removed from V and 0 bases from J, the gap between germline ends came to 11 bases. There are 14 residues in the CDR3. The CDR3 here is CASSNRRASYEQYF. In DNA form, the CDR3 reads TGTGCCAGCAGTAATCGGAGGGCCTCCTACGAGCAGTACTTC.

Concerning this clone itself: Additional DNA sequences in this sample encode the identical CDR3. The rearrangement uses TRBV5-1 and TRBJ1-1, with a possible D match to TRBD1 (6 bases). The CDR3 has 14 residues. Per germline, CDR1 SGHRS and CDR2 YFSETQ. V was shortened by 4 bases and J by 1 base, with 11 bases between the two germline ends. This CDR3 is CASSPLQGNTEAFF. CDR3 bases: TGCGCCAGCAGCCCCCTACAGGGGAACACTGAAGCTTTCTTT. Full variable domain (outside the CDR3, taken from reference TRBV5-1 and TRBJ1-1): KAGVTQTPRYLIKTRGQQVTLSCSPISGHRSVSWYQQTPGQGLQFLFEYFSETQRNKGNFPGRFSGRQFSNSRSEMNVSTLELGDSALYLCASSPLQGNTEAFFGQGTRLTVV.

The CDR3 here is CASSSSGGRSPDTQYF. The CDR3 nucleotides are TGTGCCAGCAGCAGTAGCGGGGGGCGTAGTCCAGATACGCAGTATTTT. This chain joins TRBV11-2 and TRBJ2-3; 10 nucleotides agree with TRBD2. Germline lookup yields CDR1 SGHAT and CDR2 FQNNGV. CDR3 size: 16 residues. Trimming removed 5 bases from V and 4 bases from J; junction bases left unmatched: 9.

The chain joins TRBV7-9 to TRBJ1-4; TRBD1 agrees at 7 bases. V dropped 4 bases and J dropped 0; count of bases not matched to a gene: 2. The CDR3 spans 15 residues. The germline CDR1 and CDR2 sequences are SEHNR and FQNEAQ (reference sequence). The CDR3 nucleotides read TGTGCCAGCAGCTCCGGACAGGCAACTAATGAAAAACTGTTTTTT. This translates into CASSSGQATNEKLFF.

The chain has TRBV11-2 and TRBJ2-5, with 10 bases matching TRBD2. This CDR3 spans 14 amino acids. Germline trimming cut 6 bases from V and 3 bases from J; bases unmatched to any gene: 4. CDR1 is SGHAT, CDR2 FQNNGV, per germline. CDR3 in amino acids: CASRSGGAEETQYF. The CDR3, as DNA: TGTGCCAGCAGGAGCGGGGGGGCCGAAGAGACCCAGTACTTC.

The DNA of the CDR3 is TGTGCCTGGAGTGACAGGGCAGGACAGCCCCAGCATTTT. This encodes CAWSDRAGQPQHF. The V gene is TRBV30, the J gene TRBJ1-5; possibly TRBD1 for D (6 bases). Germline lookup yields CDR1 GTSNPN and CDR2 SVGIG (reference sequence). V was shortened by 1 base and J by 7 bases, with 11 bases between the two germline ends. The CDR3 runs to 13 residues.